The 31 T cell receptor beta chains below all came from one sample that was sequenced in a study of T cell responses to AZD1222 COVID-19 vaccine. Data came from immunoSEQ multiplex PCR; TCRdb stores just in-frame clones and leaves some out. The repertoire holds some 130,000 clones, with around 90% as singletons. Sequenced material: peripheral blood, taken on day 0 of AZD1222 vaccination. Source of these receptors: an adult in good health.

The chain links TRBV5-6 to TRBJ1-6; D not certain. Deletions cut 2 bases from V and 10 bases from J, with 7 bases between. CDR1 is SGHDT and CDR2 is YYEEEE in the germline V gene. The CDR3 spans 12 residues. This CDR3 is CASSFESSPLHF. The CDR3 DNA reads TGTGCCAGCAGCTTTGAGAGCTCACCCCTCCACTTT. The variable domain in full, completed from reference TRBV5-6 and TRBJ1-6, reads DAGVTQSPTHLIKTRGQQVTLRCSPKSGHDTVSWYQQALGQGPQFIFQYYEEEERQRGNFPDRFSGHQFPNYSSELNVNALLLGDSALYLCASSFESSPLHFGNGTRLTVT.

The DNA for the CDR3 is TGCGCCAGCAGCTACAGGAATGCGGTTGACGGCTACACCTTC. It is translated as CASSYRNAVDGYTF. The rearrangement uses TRBV4-3 and TRBJ1-2; D possibly corresponds to TRBD1 (5 bases). CDR1 and CDR2 (germline): LGHNA, YSLEER. V dropped 5 bases and J dropped 8 bases, with 18 bases sitting between them. This CDR3 region has 14 residues.

The chain recombines TRBV29-1 with TRBJ2-3; the D gene could be TRBD1 or TRBD2 (6 bases each). V was trimmed by 5 bases and J by 2 bases, leaving 11 bases between them. CDR1 SQVTM and CDR2 ANQGSEA come from the germline V gene. The CDR3 is made up of 13 amino acids. CDR3 loop: CSVLGGLTDTQYF. The DNA of the CDR3 is TGCAGCGTTCTGGGGGGCCTCACAGATACGCAGTATTTT.

The V and J genes are TRBV4-1 and TRBJ2-1; D not resolved. The CDR3 contains 15 residues. V dropped 0 bases and J dropped 10 bases, with 16 bases sitting between them. Germline CDR1 MGHRA, CDR2 YSYEKL. CDR3: CASSQEVPRLGEQFF. For the CDR3, the DNA is TGCGCCAGCAGCCAAGAAGTACCCAGATTAGGGGAGCAGTTCTTC.

Here the CDR3 reads CASGAMGSPLHF. The CDR3 DNA reads TGTGCCAGTGGGGCGATGGGGTCACCCCTCCACTTT. This chain links TRBV6-1 with TRBJ1-6; weak D call: TRBD1 (5 bases). The length of the CDR3 is 12 residues. V lost 9 bases to trimming and J lost 10 bases, with 13 bases between them. Germline loops: CDR1 MNHNS, CDR2 SASEGT.

J is TRBJ1-5 and V is TRBV9, with TRBD1 identical over 7 bases. V shed 4 bases and J 5 bases; nucleotides not matched to a gene: 6. The CDR3 has 14 amino acids. In germline, CDR1 is SGDLS, CDR2 YYNGEE. The CDR3 protein is CASSQGQPYQPQHF. The CDR3 nucleotides read TGTGCCAGCAGCCAGGGACAGCCCTATCAGCCCCAGCATTTT. Variable domain in full (rest from reference TRBV9 and TRBJ1-5): DSGVTQTPKHLITATGQRVTLRCSPRSGDLSVYWYQQSLDQGLQFLIQYYNGEERAKGNILERFSAQQFPDLHSELNLSSLELGDSALYFCASSQGQPYQPQHFGDGTRLSIL.

The gene calls are TRBV7-8 and TRBJ2-5; TRBD2 matches 10 bases. The trim removed 5 bases at V and 1 base at J, leaving 7 bases unmatched. The length of the CDR3 is 16 residues. Germline CDR1 reads SGHVS; CDR2 reads FQNEAQ. CDR3 region: CASSPWSSGGQETQYF. CDR3 nucleotides: TGTGCCAGCAGCCCGTGGTCTAGCGGGGGCCAAGAGACCCAGTACTTC.

The chain uses TRBV7-2 and TRBJ1-2; no firm D call. Germline CDR1 is SGHTA and CDR2 is FQGNSA. The CDR3 runs to 14 residues. The germline V and J ends were trimmed by 6 bases and 3 bases, with 14 bases remaining between them. The CDR3 region is CASRPFTVDYGYTF. Here the CDR3 DNA reads TGTGCCAGCAGACCTTTCACAGTCGACTATGGCTACACCTTC.

The chain is built from TRBV28 and TRBJ2-7, with 7 bases fitting TRBD2. The CDR3 has 17 amino acids. Per the germline V gene, CDR1 is MDHEN and CDR2 is SYDVKM. The V gene end was trimmed by 6 bases and the J gene end by 0 bases; junction bases not matched to a gene: 14. The CDR3 here is CASRPKPGLTFSYEQYF. In nucleotides, the CDR3 is TGTGCCAGCAGACCCAAGCCGGGACTAACGTTCTCCTACGAGCAGTACTTC.

This chain connects TRBV6-5 to TRBJ2-7; 9 bases are a match to TRBD1. Losses at the gene ends were 2 bases for V and 9 bases for J; bases not matched to a gene: 11. The CDR3 length is 15 residues. The germline V gene has CDR1 MNHEY and CDR2 SVGAGI. CDR3 in DNA: TGTGCCAGCAGTTACCAAGTCCCGGGACAGGGCGGGCAGTACTTC. This gives the protein CASSYQVPGQGGQYF.

V gene TRBV6-6 combines with J gene TRBJ2-2, with a possible D match to TRBD1 (5 bases). This CDR3 comprises 15 residues. Germline CDR1 and CDR2: MNHNY and SVGAGI (reference sequence). Trimming pared 0 bases from V and 7 bases from J, leaving 12 bases between. The CDR3 DNA sequence: TGTGCCAGCAGTTACTCGAGAAAAGGGGTCGGGGAGCTGTTTTTT. It is translated as CASSYSRKGVGELFF.

The genes are TRBV9 and TRBJ2-2; D may be TRBD2 (6 bases). From germline, CDR1 is SGDLS and CDR2 YYNGEE. V was shortened by 2 bases and J by 1 base, with 15 bases between the two germline ends. This CDR3 has 17 residues. CDR3 nucleotides: TGTGCCAGCAGCGTCCGTCGCGTGGGAGGGAACACCGGGGAGCTGTTTTTT. As protein: CASSVRRVGGNTGELFF.

This rearrangement joins TRBV7-2 to TRBJ2-7, with TRBD1 as a possible D gene (5 bases). The germline V gene has CDR1 SGHTA and CDR2 FQGNSA. The CDR3 length is 13 residues. Trimming took 5 bases from V and 3 from J, leaving 11 bases between them. CDR3 nucleotide sequence: TGTGCCAGCAGCGGCCAGGGTTTCTACGAGCAGTACTTC. It is translated as CASSGQGFYEQYF.

DNA of the CDR3: TGTGCCTGGGGGTTTAATGAAAAACTGTTTTTT. Translation: CAWGFNEKLFF. This chain connects TRBV7-9 to TRBJ1-4, with D tentatively TRBD1 (5 bases). This CDR3 comprises 11 residues. CDR1 and CDR2 (germline): SEHNR, FQNEAQ (reference sequence). Deletions cut 11 bases from V and 4 bases from J, with 8 bases between.

The chain couples TRBV6-5 to TRBJ2-1; D unresolved. The V and J ends lost 3 bases and 6 bases respectively, with 15 bases between them. The CDR3 totals 15 residues. The germline gives CDR1 MNHEY, CDR2 SVGAGI. The CDR3 region has the DNA TGTGCCAGCAGTTATACTCAATCGCCCTCCAATGAGCAGTTCTTC. Its protein is CASSYTQSPSNEQFF.

The V and J genes are TRBV4-1 and TRBJ2-1, with D possibly TRBD2 on 6 matching bases. Trimming took 0 bases from V and 1 from J, leaving 13 bases between them. In germline, CDR1 is MGHRA, CDR2 YSYEKL. The CDR3 loop spans 17 amino acids. The CDR3 loop is CASSQDLEAGSYNEQFF. For the CDR3, the DNA is TGCGCCAGCAGCCAAGATTTAGAAGCGGGTTCCTACAATGAGCAGTTCTTC.

This clone was seen a single time. The rearrangement joins TRBV10-1 to TRBJ1-1; D unclear. The V gene lost 1 base and the J gene lost 0 bases, with 9 bases spanning the gap. Germline-derived CDR1 and CDR2 are WNHNN and SYGVQD (reference sequence). This CDR3 has 15 residues. CDR3 region: CASSELTRLNTEAFF. CDR3 coding DNA: TGCGCCAGCAGTGAGTTGACGAGACTGAACACTGAAGCTTTCTTT.

This clone was seen only once. The rearrangement uses TRBV11-2 and TRBJ2-5; a weak D match, TRBD2 (6 bases). V gave up 6 bases and J gave up 1 base, with 18 bases separating them. The CDR3 extends over 16 amino acids. Per the germline V gene, CDR1 is SGHAT and CDR2 is FQNNGV. CDR3 region: CASSRISGLTQETQYF. CDR3 in DNA: TGTGCCAGCAGTCGCATATCGGGACTCACCCAAGAGACCCAGTACTTC.

The chain recombines TRBV18 with TRBJ2-1; D is ambiguous. The V gene lost 3 bases and the J gene lost 0 bases, with 9 bases spanning the gap. Germline values: CDR1 KGHSH, CDR2 LQKENI. CDR3 length: 15 amino acids. Here the CDR3 reads CASSPVTSSYNEQFF. The CDR3, as DNA: TGTGCCAGCTCACCCGTAACGAGCTCCTACAATGAGCAGTTCTTC.

In its sample, this clone was seen a few times. J is TRBJ2-1 and V is TRBV21-1; TRBD1 is the table's D call and was not checked against the DNA. TRBV21-1 is tagged as a pseudogene. The CDR3 is 12 amino acids. CDR3 DNA: TGTGCCAGCAGCTCCACAGGGGATGAGCAGTTCTTC. Protein product: CASSSTGDEQFF.

V is TRBV11-3 and J is TRBJ1-6, with unresolved D. CDR1 and CDR2 from the germline V gene are SGHNT and YENEEA. V lost 5 bases and J 6 bases, leaving 17 bases between the germline ends. This CDR3 spans 16 amino acids. For the CDR3, the DNA is TGTGCCAGCAGCCACGACCGGACCTGGGGTAATTCACCCCTCCACTTT. It encodes CASSHDRTWGNSPLHF. Based on the CDR3 plus reference TRBV11-3 and TRBJ1-6, the full variable domain is EAGVVQSPRYKIIEKKQPVAFWCNPISGHNTLYWYLQNLGQGPELLIRYENEEAVDDSQLPKDRFSAERLKGVDSTLKIQPAELGDSAVYLCASSHDRTWGNSPLHFGNGTRLTVT.

The chain is built from TRBV24-1 and TRBJ1-2; weak D call: TRBD1 (5 bases). CDR1 is KGHDR and CDR2 is SFDVKD in the germline V gene. Trimming took 4 bases from V and 1 from J, leaving 6 bases between them. The CDR3 covers 13 residues. CDR3 amino acids: CATSEGVNYGYTF. The CDR3 DNA reads as TGTGCCACCAGTGAGGGGGTTAACTATGGCTACACCTTC.

The chain carries TRBV7-9 and TRBJ1-3, with no clear D. This CDR3 has 13 residues. Looked up from germline, CDR1 is SEHNR and CDR2 is FQNEAQ (reference sequence). Here the CDR3 DNA reads TGTGCTACCCGGGGATCTCAGGGAAACACCATATATTTT. Encoded protein: CATRGSQGNTIYF.

CDR3: CASSFSGSGYNEQFF. The CDR3 DNA sequence: TGTGCCAGCAGCTTTAGTGGGAGTGGGTACAATGAGCAGTTCTTC. The rearrangement joins TRBV7-2 to TRBJ2-1; a possible D gene is TRBD2 (5 bases). V lost 3 bases and J lost 4, with 13 bases in between. Germline V gene sequence: CDR1 SGHTA, CDR2 FQGNSA. This CDR3 has 15 amino acids. Filled out from reference TRBV7-2 and TRBJ2-1, the complete variable domain reads GAGVSQSPSNKVTEKGKDVELRCDPISGHTALYWYRQSLGQGLEFLIYFQGNSAPDKSGLPSDRFSAERTGGSVSTLTIQRTQQEDSAVYLCASSFSGSGYNEQFFGPGTRLTVL.

This rearrangement joins TRBV7-2 to TRBJ2-3; 8 bases agree with TRBD2. The V and J ends lost 4 bases and 2 bases, in that order; junction bases with no gene match: 8. In germline, CDR1 is SGHTA, CDR2 FQGNSA. This CDR3 has 16 residues. CDR3 coding DNA: TGTGCCAGCAGCTCCCCCGGCGGGGGGCCCACAGATACGCAGTATTTT. Translation: CASSSPGGGPTDTQYF. The full variable domain, its missing parts supplied by reference TRBV7-2 and TRBJ2-3, is GAGVSQSPSNKVTEKGKDVELRCDPISGHTALYWYRQSLGQGLEFLIYFQGNSAPDKSGLPSDRFSAERTGGSVSTLTIQRTQQEDSAVYLCASSSPGGGPTDTQYFGPGTRLTVL.

This sequence joins TRBV7-2 and TRBJ1-5, with TRBD1 matching over 7 bases. Germline values: CDR1 SGHTA, CDR2 FQGNSA. This CDR3 has 15 amino acids. The V and J ends lost 2 bases and 6 bases, in that order; junction bases with no gene match: 7. The CDR3 loop is CASSLKSGGVQPQHF. The DNA for the CDR3 is TGTGCCAGCAGCTTAAAGTCAGGGGGGGTTCAGCCCCAGCATTTT.

The chain is built from TRBV29-1 and TRBJ2-5; D tentatively reads TRBD1 or TRBD2 (6 bases each). Trimming left V 7 bases short and J 1 base short, with 16 bases between. CDR1 is SQVTM, CDR2 ANQGSEA, per germline. The CDR3 is 14 residues long. The CDR3 nucleotides read TGCAGCGGTACAGGGCCCGGGAGCCAAGAGACCCAGTACTTC. Its translation is CSGTGPGSQETQYF.

The chain is built from TRBV3-1 (or the pseudogene TRBV3-2) and TRBJ2-5, with TRBD1 matching over 8 bases. After removal of 10 bases from V and 2 bases from J, the junction contained 9 bases not matched to a gene. This CDR3 has 14 amino acids. Germline V gene lookup returns CDR1 LGHDT and CDR2 YNNKEL (reference sequence). The CDR3 DNA reads as TGTGCCACCTTGGCCAGGGGGCTACAAGAGACCCAGTACTTC. Its protein product is CATLARGLQETQYF.

The chain employs TRBV7-8 and TRBJ2-1; 9 bases match TRBD2. Per the germline V gene, CDR1 is SGHVS and CDR2 is FQNEAQ. The CDR3 spans 16 residues. With 1 base clipped from V and 10 bases from J, the junction kept 11 bases outside the gene matches. CDR3 nucleotide sequence: TGTGCCAGCAGCTTAGTGGGGCTAGCGGGACCCTTCGAGCAGTTCTTC. Protein sequence: CASSLVGLAGPFEQFF.

The CDR3 loop is CASRQNYEQYF. The CDR3 nucleotides read TGTGCCAGCAGACAAAACTACGAGCAGTACTTC. This chain links TRBV6-5 with TRBJ2-7; D not certain. The CDR3 has 11 amino acids. V was shortened by 6 bases and J by 3 bases, with 6 bases between the two germline ends. Germline V lookup: CDR1 MNHEY, CDR2 SVGAGI.

The chain combines TRBV7-2 with TRBJ2-7; D tentatively fits TRBD1 or TRBD2 (5 bases each). Between the trimmed V and J ends, which lost 2 bases and 2 bases, there was a span of 10 bases. Germline V gene lookup returns CDR1 SGHTA and CDR2 FQGNSA. CDR3 length: 14 amino acids. The chain's CDR3 is CASSLWDGPYEQYF. Here the CDR3 DNA reads TGTGCCAGCAGCTTATGGGACGGGCCCTACGAGCAGTACTTC.